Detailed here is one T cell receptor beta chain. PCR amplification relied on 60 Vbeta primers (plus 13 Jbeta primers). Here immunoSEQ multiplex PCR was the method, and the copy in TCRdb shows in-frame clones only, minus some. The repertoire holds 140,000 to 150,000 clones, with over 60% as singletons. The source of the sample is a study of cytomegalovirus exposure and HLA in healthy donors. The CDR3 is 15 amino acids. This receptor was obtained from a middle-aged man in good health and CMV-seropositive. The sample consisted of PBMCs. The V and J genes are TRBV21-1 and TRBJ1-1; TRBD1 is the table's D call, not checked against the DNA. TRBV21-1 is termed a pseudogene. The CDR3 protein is CASGKDRLGITEAFF. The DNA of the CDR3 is TGTGCCAGCGGAAAAGACAGGTTAGGGATCACTGAAGCTTTCTTT.